The T cell receptor beta chain described here comes from a study of sequential checkpoint blockade in melanoma (dated by TCRdb to the late 2010s). Some background on the complete study: Patients were assigned by 1:1 randomization to either first-line nivolumab followed by ipilimumab (arm A) or ipilimumab followed by nivolumab (arm B). In around 74% of the matched pre- and post-treatment tumor biopsy pairs, both biopsies came from the same lesion. Matched tumor biopsies were taken from over 20 patients before treatment and at week 13, after single-agent nivolumab (arm A) or ipilimumab (arm B). Maintenance nivolumab came after each of the two trial sequences. DNA from roughly 83 melanoma tumor samples collected before treatment underwent TCRbeta immunosequencing.

The study at large found these results: The model for predicting response that combines TCR metrics with mutation burden needs to be validated in larger, independent patient cohorts. Among patients in the nivolumab-first arm (arm A), tumor TIL clonality before treatment was associated with response (P = .04). Tumor T-cell fraction and clonality were correlated with PD-L1 staining and CD8+ T-cell counts, but not with mutational load. Patients whose tumor T-cell fraction and clonality increased by week 13 were about 30 times more likely to achieve clinical benefit. Within-arm analyses of tumor T-cell fraction were constrained by small sample sizes and reduced statistical power.

Explained via the paper, the treatment or condition label denotes: randomized to nivolumab then ipilimumab (arm A) or the reverse (arm B). No trial patient had received prior DNA-damaging chemotherapy. The samples were obtained from melanoma patients enrolled in CheckMate 064, an open-label, randomized phase II trial testing sequential checkpoint blockade. Tumor TCR sequencing used genomic DNA from formalin-fixed paraffin-embedded (FFPE) tissue samples. On this clone: Its cognate antigen has yet to be identified. There are no base qualities to consult, and no much larger clone falls within one base.

TCRbeta CDR3 regions were immunosequenced from genomic DNA with the immunoSEQ Assay. Before high-throughput sequencing, genomic DNA was amplified using bias-controlled multiplex PCR. In the authors' own workflow: To quantify the absolute abundance of each unique TCRbeta CDR3 region, the sequences were collapsed and filtered. Clonality, defined as 1 minus Pielou's evenness, was calculated using only productive rearrangements. Tumor T-cell fraction was computed by normalizing TCRbeta template counts to usable DNA, estimated from several housekeeping genes. A previously published method was used to identify clones whose frequencies were significantly greater in on-treatment samples than in baseline samples. Entries here come from immuneACCESS through TCRdb and include only in-frame sequences with V and J called. Some clones fail to appear in such tables; in the studies checked, an unresolved V gene covers under half of the shortfall, and the cause of the remainder is unknown. V, J and clone size derive from that table, while D and trimming were established from the DNA sequence. Present in this sample are around 9,800 clones, approximately 25% of which were seen just once. The top ten clones comprise about a sixth of the sample.

The material sequenced was tumor tissue (inferred from file names), taken from a patient given nivolumab and ipilimumab in sequence. The origin of this receptor is a human donor with melanoma.

At the DNA level, the sequence is TGTGCCAGCTCCCCTCCAGGACAGCTAACTAATGAAAAACTGTTTTTT. Its protein is CASSPPGQLTNEKLFF. The rearrangement joined TRBV18 to TRBJ1-4; 6 matching bases give a weak D call of TRBD1. V was cut back by 6 bases and J by 1 base, leaving a gap of 15 bases between them. CDR1 and CDR2, per the germline V gene, are KGHSH and LQKENI. The CDR3 measures 16 amino acids from cysteine to phenylalanine. Only the CDR3 region is kept as DNA, spanning 48 bases read in frame from base 1.